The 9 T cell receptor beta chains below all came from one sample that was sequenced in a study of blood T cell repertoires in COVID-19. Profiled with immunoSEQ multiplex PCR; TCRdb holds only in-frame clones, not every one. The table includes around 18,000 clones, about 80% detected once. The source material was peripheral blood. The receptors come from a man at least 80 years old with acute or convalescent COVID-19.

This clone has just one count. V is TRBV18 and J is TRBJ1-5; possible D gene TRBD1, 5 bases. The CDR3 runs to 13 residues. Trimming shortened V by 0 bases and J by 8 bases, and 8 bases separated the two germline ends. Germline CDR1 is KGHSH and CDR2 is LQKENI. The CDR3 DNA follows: TGTGCCAGCTCACCACCGAAAGGGGAGCCCCAGCATTTT. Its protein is CASSPPKGEPQHF.

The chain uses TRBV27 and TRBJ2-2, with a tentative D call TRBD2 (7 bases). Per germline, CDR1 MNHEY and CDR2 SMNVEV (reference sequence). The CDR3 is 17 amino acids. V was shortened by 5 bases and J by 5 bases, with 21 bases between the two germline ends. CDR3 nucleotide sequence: TGTGCCAGCAGTGGTAGGGTGTGGGGGGGCCAAACCGGGGAGCTGTTTTTT. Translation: CASSGRVWGGQTGELFF.

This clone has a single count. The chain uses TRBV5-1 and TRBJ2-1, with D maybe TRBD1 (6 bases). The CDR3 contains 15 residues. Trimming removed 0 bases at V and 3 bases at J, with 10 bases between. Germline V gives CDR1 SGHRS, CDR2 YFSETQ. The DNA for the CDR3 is TGCGCCAGCAGCTTGGATGGGGGCCTCTACAATGAGCAGTTCTTC. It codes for CASSLDGGLYNEQFF.

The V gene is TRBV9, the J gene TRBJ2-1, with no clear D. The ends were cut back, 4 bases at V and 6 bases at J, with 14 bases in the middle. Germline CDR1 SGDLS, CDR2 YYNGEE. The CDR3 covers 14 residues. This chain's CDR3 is CASSPAPRPNEQFF. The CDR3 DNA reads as TGTGCCAGCAGCCCCGCTCCGCGTCCCAATGAGCAGTTCTTC. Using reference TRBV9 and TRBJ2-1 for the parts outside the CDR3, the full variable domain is DSGVTQTPKHLITATGQRVTLRCSPRSGDLSVYWYQQSLDQGLQFLIQYYNGEERAKGNILERFSAQQFPDLHSELNLSSLELGDSALYFCASSPAPRPNEQFFGPGTRLTVL.

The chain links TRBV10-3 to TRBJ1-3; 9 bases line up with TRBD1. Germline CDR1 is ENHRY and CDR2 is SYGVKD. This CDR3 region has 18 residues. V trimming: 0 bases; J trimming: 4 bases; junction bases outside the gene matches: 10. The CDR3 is CAISESAATGGSGNTIYF. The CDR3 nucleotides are TGTGCCATCAGTGAGTCGGCGGCCACAGGGGGCTCAGGAAACACCATATATTTT.

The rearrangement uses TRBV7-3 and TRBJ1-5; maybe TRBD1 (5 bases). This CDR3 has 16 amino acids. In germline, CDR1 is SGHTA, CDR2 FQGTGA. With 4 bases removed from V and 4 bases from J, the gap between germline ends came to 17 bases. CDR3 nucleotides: TGTGCCAGCAGCTCGCAAGACAGTTATTTTAATCAGCCCCAGCATTTT. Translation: CASSSQDSYFNQPQHF.

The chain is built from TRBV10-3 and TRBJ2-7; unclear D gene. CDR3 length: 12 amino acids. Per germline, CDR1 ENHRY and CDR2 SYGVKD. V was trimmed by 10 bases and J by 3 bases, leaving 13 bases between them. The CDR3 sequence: CATAPGDYEQYF. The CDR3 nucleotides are TGTGCCACCGCCCCGGGTGACTACGAGCAGTACTTC.

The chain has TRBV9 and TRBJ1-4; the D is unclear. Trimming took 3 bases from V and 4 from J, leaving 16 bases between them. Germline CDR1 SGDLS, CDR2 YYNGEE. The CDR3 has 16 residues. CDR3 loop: CASSAASGNNNEKLFF. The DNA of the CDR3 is TGTGCCAGCAGCGCCGCCTCCGGGAACAATAATGAAAAACTGTTTTTT. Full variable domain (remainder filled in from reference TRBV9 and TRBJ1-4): DSGVTQTPKHLITATGQRVTLRCSPRSGDLSVYWYQQSLDQGLQFLIQYYNGEERAKGNILERFSAQQFPDLHSELNLSSLELGDSALYFCASSAASGNNNEKLFFGSGTQLSVL.

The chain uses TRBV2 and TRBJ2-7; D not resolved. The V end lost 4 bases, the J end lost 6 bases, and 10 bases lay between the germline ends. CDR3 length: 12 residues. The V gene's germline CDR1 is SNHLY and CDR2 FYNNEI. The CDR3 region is CASSVRWVEQYF. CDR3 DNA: TGTGCCAGCAGTGTCAGGTGGGTCGAGCAGTACTTC.